These 3 T cell receptor beta chains came from one sample sequenced in a study of CD8 T cells in ankylosing spondylitis. TCRdb re-called the 5' RACE reads through MiXCR, storing one row per CDR3 protein. The sample holds 200,000 to 250,000 distinct CDR3 sequences; over 9.5% are singletons and the top ten take under 25%. Specimen: blood, either unsorted or a sorted T cell fraction (not recorded which). Source of these receptors: a male donor with ankylosing spondylitis or in good health (not recorded which).

This clonotype was seen at least ten times. The chain recombines TRBV20-1 with TRBJ2-7; 7 bases are shared with TRBD1. Germline V gene sequence: CDR1 DFQATT, CDR2 SNEGSKA (reference sequence). This CDR3 has 13 residues. The junction had 7 bases not matched to a gene; V was cut back by 6 bases and J by 2 bases. The CDR3 DNA sequence: TGCAGTGCCGCCGGGACAGCCACCTACGAGCAGTACTTC. Its translation: CSAAGTATYEQYF.

This clonotype was counted many times. The chain joins TRBV20-1 to TRBJ1-6; 8 nucleotides match TRBD1. The CDR3 runs 13 residues. V shed 6 bases, J shed 10 bases, and the junction held 8 bases outside the gene matches. CDR1 is DFQATT, CDR2 SNEGSKA, per germline (reference sequence). The CDR3 DNA reads TGCAGTGCGGGGGGACAGGAGCCCTCACCCCTCCACTTT. Amino acid sequence: CSAGGQEPSPLHF.

The chain employs TRBV12-3 or TRBV12-4 and TRBJ1-1; 8 bases map to TRBD1. This CDR3 is built from 15 residues. Trimming removed 6 bases from V and 5 bases from J; junction bases left unmatched: 11. CDR3 in DNA: TGTGCCAGCAGCCCTCGGGACAGGATATGGACTGAAGCTTTCTTT. As protein: CASSPRDRIWTEAFF.